There are a few counts of the clone carrying this TCR beta chain. The entry originates in a study of T-cell reconstitution after alpha-beta-depleted transplantation in children. Unique molecular identifiers were used in preparing the TCRbeta library. TCRdb processed the PCR reads anew with MiXCR; each CDR3 protein has one entry. Of a few hundred thousand distinct CDR3 sequences in the sample, roughly a tenth were seen once. Sequencing was performed on PBMCs from the stem cell graft donor, taken from the stem cell graft. The clonotype comes from a human donor who donated a stem cell graft to a child with acute myeloid leukemia.

CDR3 amino acids: CASSMTSGASTDTQYF. The CDR3, as DNA: TGTGCCAGCAGCATGACTAGCGGAGCTAGCACAGATACGCAGTATTTT. The V gene is TRBV9, the J gene TRBJ2-3; 9 nucleotides match TRBD2. The CDR3 is 16 residues long. The V gene's germline CDR1 is SGDLS and CDR2 YYNGEE. Germline trimming cut 4 bases from V and 0 bases from J; bases unmatched to any gene: 6.